This section outlines one TCR beta chain sequence together with its context. The table lists this clonotype with a few counts. This clone's antigen is unknown. No qualities accompany the bases; no much larger clone lies one base away. The donors were 40 or so Caucasian individuals from Russia, aged 6 to 90 years, who were systemically healthy. Around 10 milliliters of peripheral blood were collected from each donor into EDTA-treated Vacutainer tubes. Ficoll-Paque density-gradient centrifugation was used to isolate PBMCs, with at least 7 million per sample. Trizol reagent was used to extract total RNA from PBMCs, with at least 5 micrograms per sample. Naive CD45RAhigh/CD27high T cell percentages were measured by flow cytometry on a PBMC aliquot from every donor. The data stem from a study of blood T cells in healthy people across ages (dated by TCRdb to the mid-2010s). Some background on the complete study: In model experiments, template switching captured roughly one uniquely barcoded TCR beta cDNA molecule for every two T cells. To track age-related changes in TCR beta repertoire diversity, the study relied on deep sequencing normalized with unique cDNA molecular identifiers. Donors were grouped into four age groups: young (average approximately 15 years), middle-aged (approximately 41), aged (around 60) and long-lived (82). To avoid experimental bias, donors of different ages were spread randomly across the sequencing lanes. For two donors (one aged 18 to 29 and one aged 80 or older), the study analyzed two additional independent replicas of 1 million unique cDNA reads from the same blood draw. The paper's findings and limits, for the study overall: Estimates of total diversity based on one million sequenced T cells were regarded as lower bounds and as underestimates. Bulk unsorted PBMC profiling prevented conclusive comparison of naive and antigen-experienced compartments. The percentage of naive T cells measured by flow cytometry correlated strongly with observed TCR beta diversity. As age increased, observed TCR beta diversity per million T cells dropped in a roughly linear way, and a significant reduction was already evident by age around 41. Because donor CMV infection status was unknown, age-related changes in expanded clonotypes were potentially confounded. Compared with the aged group, more naive CD4+ T cells, fewer expanded clones and increased TCR diversity were shown by the long-lived group, suggesting age selection.

Relative to germline, V is 6 bases shorter and J is 1 base shorter, with 10 bases between their ends. The germline V gene (reference sequence) supplies CDR1 DFQATT and CDR2 SNEGSKA. The CDR3 contains 12 residues, cysteine and phenylalanine counted. CDR3 DNA only is kept here, 36 bases in frame from base 1. Libraries were constructed by 5' RACE. The instrument given in TCRdb is Illumina HiSeq 2500. A second about 6 to 11 cycle PCR used a sample-barcoded 5' primer and a J-beta primer mix. Each TCR beta cDNA molecule received a unique molecular identifier from a template-switch 5' adaptor carrying 12 random nucleotides. At least 2.5 million CDR3-containing paired-end reads were obtained from each sample. The Mint cDNA synthesis kit, primed by a TRBC-specific oligonucleotide, was used to synthesize first-strand cDNA from all RNA. Following uracil-DNA glycosylase treatment, all cDNA underwent a first 18-cycle PCR with the universal primers M1SS and BC2_uni_R. For the original study's pipeline: For normalization, 1 million high-quality reads were randomly selected from each sample, with every read carrying a distinct molecular identifier. Reads sharing molecular identifiers were discarded rather than binned into consensus sequences. MiTCR, with a Q25 quality threshold and the strictest error-elimination algorithm, was used for CDR3 identification, clonotype clustering and error correction. A nonparametric unseen species model with Euler transformation was used to estimate lower-bound total TCR beta diversity. The raw public data were reprocessed by TCRdb itself: fastp quality trimming at Q25, MiXCR clonotype calling, in-frame beta chains only. Each record represents a unique CDR3 protein, reported with the most common genes and DNA among its rows. The V and J calls were not made by the authors but by TCRdb's processing. This sample lists fewer than 800,000 distinct CDR3 sequences; under 25% were detected once. The ten largest make up roughly 3.9% of the sample.

This receptor was taken from a man in his 70s in good health. Rearrangement joined TRBV20-1 to TRBJ2-7; D gene: possibly TRBD2, on 5 matching bases. Sequencing input: blood. The DNA sequence is given as TGCAGTGCAGTTCGGGATTCCTACGAGCAGTACTTC. It codes for CSAVRDSYEQYF.